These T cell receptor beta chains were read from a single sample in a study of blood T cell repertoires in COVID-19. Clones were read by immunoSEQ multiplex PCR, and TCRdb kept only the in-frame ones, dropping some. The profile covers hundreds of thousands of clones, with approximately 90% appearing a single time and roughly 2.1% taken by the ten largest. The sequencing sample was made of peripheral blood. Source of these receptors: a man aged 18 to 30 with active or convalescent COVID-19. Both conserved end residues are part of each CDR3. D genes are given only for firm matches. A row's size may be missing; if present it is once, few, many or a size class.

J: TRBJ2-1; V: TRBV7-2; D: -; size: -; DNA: TGTGCCAGCAGCCTAAGCGGTCCCTCCTACAATGAGCAGTTCTTC; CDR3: CASSLSGPSYNEQFF
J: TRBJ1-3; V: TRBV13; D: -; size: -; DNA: TGTGCCAGCAGCCCCGACCCGGGAGGAAACACCATATATTTT; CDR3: CASSPDPGGNTIYF
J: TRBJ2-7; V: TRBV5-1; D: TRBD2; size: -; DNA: TGCGCCAGCGGTACACCGGGACTAGCGGGAGGTACCTACGAGCAGTACTTC; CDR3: CASGTPGLAGGTYEQYF
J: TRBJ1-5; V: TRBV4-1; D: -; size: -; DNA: TGCGCCAGCAGCCAAGTGGGGGGAAGGGTCGATCAGCCCCAGCATTTT; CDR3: CASSQVGGRVDQPQHF
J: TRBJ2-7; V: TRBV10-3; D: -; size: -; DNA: TGTGCCATCAGTGAGTCGATGGGCCTCAGTATGGAGCAGTACTTC; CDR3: CAISESMGLSMEQYF
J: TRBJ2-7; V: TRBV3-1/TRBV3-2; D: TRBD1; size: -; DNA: TGTGCCAGCAGCCAAGCCGGGACAGGGGTCGAGCAGTACTTC; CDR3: CASSQAGTGVEQYF
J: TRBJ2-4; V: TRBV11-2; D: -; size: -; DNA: TGTGCCAGCAGCTCGAACAGGGGCCGCGGGGACATTCAGTACTTC; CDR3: CASSSNRGRGDIQYF
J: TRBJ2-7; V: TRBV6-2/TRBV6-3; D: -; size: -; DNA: TGTGCCAGCAGTTACTCCCCGCCCTGGGGGGACGAGCAGTACTTC; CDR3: CASSYSPPWGDEQYF
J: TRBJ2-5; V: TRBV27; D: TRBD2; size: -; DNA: TGTGCCAGCAGTTTGAAAGGACTAGCGGGAGTCGTAGGAGAGACCCAGTACTTC; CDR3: CASSLKGLAGVVGETQYF
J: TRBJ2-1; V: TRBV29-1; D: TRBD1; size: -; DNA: TGCAGCGTCGACAGGGGGCGCCTTGTTGAGCAGTTCTTC; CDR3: CSVDRGRLVEQFF
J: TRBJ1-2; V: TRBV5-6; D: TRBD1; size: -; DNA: TGTGCCAGCATTAAGGACAGGGTTGATGGCTACACCTTC; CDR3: CASIKDRVDGYTF
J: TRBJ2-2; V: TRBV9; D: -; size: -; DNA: TGTGCCAGCAGCGTAGTACAGGCCGGGGAGCTGTTTTTT; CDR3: CASSVVQAGELFF
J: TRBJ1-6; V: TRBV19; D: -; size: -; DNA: TGTGCCAGTAGTATAGTACAGGCACGAAATTCACCCCTCCACTTT; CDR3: CASSIVQARNSPLHF
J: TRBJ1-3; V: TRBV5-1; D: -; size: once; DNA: TGCGCCAGCAGCCCCATAGGGGGGGCCGATACTGGAAACACCATATATTTT; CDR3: CASSPIGGADTGNTIYF
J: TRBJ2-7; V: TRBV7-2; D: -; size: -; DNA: TGTGCCAGCAGCCCCGGTTTTGGGGCCGCCTACGAGCAGTACTTC; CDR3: CASSPGFGAAYEQYF
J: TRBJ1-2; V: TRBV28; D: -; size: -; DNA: TGTGCCAGCAACCTACCGCAGGGGCAGGGCTACACCTTC; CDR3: CASNLPQGQGYTF
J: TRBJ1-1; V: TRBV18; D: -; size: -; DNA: TGTGCCAGCTCACCGGGGAGTAACACTGAAGCTTTCTTT; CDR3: CASSPGSNTEAFF
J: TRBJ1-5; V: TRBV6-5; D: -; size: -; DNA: TGTGCCAGCAGTTACGAGGGAGTTGGCCATGATCAGCCCCAGCATTTT; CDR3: CASSYEGVGHDQPQHF
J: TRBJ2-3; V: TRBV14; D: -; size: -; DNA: TGTGCCAGCAGCTTTAGGAGAACCTTAGGGGCAGATACGCAGTATTTT; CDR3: CASSFRRTLGADTQYF
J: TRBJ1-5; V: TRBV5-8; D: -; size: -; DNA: TGTGCCAGCAGCTGGGACCGGGACACCCGACCCTCGGTTTATCAGCCCCAGCATTTT; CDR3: CASSWDRDTRPSVYQPQHF
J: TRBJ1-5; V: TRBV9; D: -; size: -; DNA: TGTGCCAGCAGCGTAGATAGTAGGGCAGGGTGGGATCAGCCCCAGCATTTT; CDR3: CASSVDSRAGWDQPQHF
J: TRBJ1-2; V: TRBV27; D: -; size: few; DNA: TGTGCCAGCAGTTCGGCGTTCCCGACAGCTGGCTACACCTTC; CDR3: CASSSAFPTAGYTF
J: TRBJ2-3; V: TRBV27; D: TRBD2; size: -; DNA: TGTGCCAGCAGTTCTCAACCCGCTCATAGCGGGAGCTTCACAGATACGCAGTATTTT; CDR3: CASSSQPAHSGSFTDTQYF
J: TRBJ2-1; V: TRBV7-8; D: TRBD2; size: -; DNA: TGTGCCAGCAGCAAGCTAGCGGGGGTGGGCAATGAGCAGTTCTTC; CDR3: CASSKLAGVGNEQFF
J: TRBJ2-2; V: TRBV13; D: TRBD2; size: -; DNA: TGTGCCAGCAGCTTGGCGCGGGACTACAGCGGGGAGCTGTTTTTT; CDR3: CASSLARDYSGELFF
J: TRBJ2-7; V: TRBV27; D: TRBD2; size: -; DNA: TGTGCCAGCAGTTATCAGCGGGAGACGGGTTACGAGCAGTACTTC; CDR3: CASSYQRETGYEQYF
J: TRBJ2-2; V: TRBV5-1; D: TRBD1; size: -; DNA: TGCGCCAGCAGCTTGGGACAGGGGAACACCGGGGAGCTGTTTTTT; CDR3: CASSLGQGNTGELFF
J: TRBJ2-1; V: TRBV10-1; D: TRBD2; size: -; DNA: TGCGCCGGCAGATCCTCGGGACTAGCGGGAGACAAGTCCTACAATGAGCAGTTCTTC; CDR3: CAGRSSGLAGDKSYNEQFF
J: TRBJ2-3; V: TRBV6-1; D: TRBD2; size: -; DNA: TGTGCCAGCAGTGCCCGCCGGGCGGGGGGTGGCACAGATACGCAGTATTTT; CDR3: CASSARRAGGGTDTQYF
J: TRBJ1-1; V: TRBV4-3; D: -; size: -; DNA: TGCGCCAGCAGCTCCGGAGGAGGGGACACTGAAGCTTTCTTT; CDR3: CASSSGGGDTEAFF
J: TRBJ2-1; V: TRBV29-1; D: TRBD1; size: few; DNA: TGCAGCGTTGATAAAGAGGGACAGGTCTCGCGGCAGTTCTTC; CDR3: CSVDKEGQVSRQFF
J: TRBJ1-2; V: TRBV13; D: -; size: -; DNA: TGTGCCAGCACCCGCCAAGCGAATGTGGGGCGATCGGGCTACACCTTC; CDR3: CASTRQANVGRSGYTF
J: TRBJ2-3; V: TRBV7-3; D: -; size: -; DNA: TGTGCCAGCAGCCCAACCTTAAGCCTAGCGATAGATACGCAGTATTTT; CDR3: CASSPTLSLAIDTQYF
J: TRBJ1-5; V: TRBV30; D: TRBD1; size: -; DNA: TGTGCCTGGAGGTGGGAAGCCACCCGGGACAGGGAGGGTAGCAATCAGCCCCAGCATTTT; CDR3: CAWRWEATRDREGSNQPQHF
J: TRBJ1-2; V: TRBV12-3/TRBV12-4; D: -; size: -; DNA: TGTGCCAGCAGTCTCGGGACTGTCTATGGCTACACCTTC; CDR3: CASSLGTVYGYTF
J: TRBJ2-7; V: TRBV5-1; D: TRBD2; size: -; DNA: TGCGCCAGCAGCCCCCGGACTAGCGGGAACGAGCAGTACTTC; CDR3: CASSPRTSGNEQYF
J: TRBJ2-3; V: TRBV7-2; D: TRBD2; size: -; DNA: TGTGCCAGCAGCTTATTAGCGGGAGGTGTAGCAGATACGCAGTATTTT; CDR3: CASSLLAGGVADTQYF
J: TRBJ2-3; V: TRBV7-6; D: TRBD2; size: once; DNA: TGTGCCAGCAGCCCTAAAAGGACTAGCGTGACAGATACGCAGTATTTT; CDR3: CASSPKRTSVTDTQYF
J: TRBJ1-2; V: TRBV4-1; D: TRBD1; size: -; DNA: TGCGCCAGCAGCCAAGTGCCCCCTCGGACAGGGCACTATGGCTACACCTTC; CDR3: CASSQVPPRTGHYGYTF
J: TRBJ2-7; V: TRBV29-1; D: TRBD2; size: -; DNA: TGCAGCGTTGTCGCTAGCGGGAGGTGGACCTACGAGCAGTACTTC; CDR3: CSVVASGRWTYEQYF
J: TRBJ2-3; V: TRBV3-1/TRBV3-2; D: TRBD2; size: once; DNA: TGTGCCAGCACCCCGGGGGGGCGCACAGATACGCAGTATTTT; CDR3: CASTPGGRTDTQYF
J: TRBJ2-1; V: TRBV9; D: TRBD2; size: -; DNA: TGTGCCAGCAGCGTGGAGTTGGCGGGAGGGCTGGATAATGAGCAGTTCTTC; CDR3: CASSVELAGGLDNEQFF
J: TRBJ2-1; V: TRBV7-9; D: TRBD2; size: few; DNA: TGTGCCAGCAGCTTACTAGCGGGAGGGGCTTACAATGAGCAGTTCTTC; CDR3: CASSLLAGGAYNEQFF
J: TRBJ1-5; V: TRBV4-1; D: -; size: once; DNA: TGCGCCAGCAGCCAAGGTGACACGTGGACTCATCAGCCCCAGCATTTT; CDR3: CASSQGDTWTHQPQHF